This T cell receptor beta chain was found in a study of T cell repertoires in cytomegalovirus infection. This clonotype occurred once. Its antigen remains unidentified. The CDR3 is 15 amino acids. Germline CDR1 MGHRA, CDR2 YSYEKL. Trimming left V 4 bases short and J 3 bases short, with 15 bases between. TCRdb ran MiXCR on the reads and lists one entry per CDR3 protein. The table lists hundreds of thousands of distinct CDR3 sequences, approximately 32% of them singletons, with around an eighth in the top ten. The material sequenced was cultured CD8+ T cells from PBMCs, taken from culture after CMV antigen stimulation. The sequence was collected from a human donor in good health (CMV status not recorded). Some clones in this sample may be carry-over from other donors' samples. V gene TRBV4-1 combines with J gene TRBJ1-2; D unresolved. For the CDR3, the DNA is TGCGCCAGCAGCCCAAACTCAGAGGGATACTATGGCTACACCTTC. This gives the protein CASSPNSEGYYGYTF.